Below are 7 T cell receptor beta chains sequenced from a single sample in a study of tumor-infiltrating lymphocytes in primary liver carcinoma. Germline DNA was extracted too, while blood RNA derived from unsorted whole blood. The input was roughly 0.5 ug total RNA; TCR beta cDNA was made from it with a constant-region primer. Construction of TCR beta libraries relied on three successive nested multiplex PCR rounds employing slightly modified ARM-PCR. TRBV1-TRBV30 forward primers paired with a C-beta reverse primer drove the first two PCR rounds, about 9 cycles each. TCRdb ran MiXCR on the multiplex PCR reads and lists one entry per CDR3 protein. The sample carries fewer than 350,000 distinct CDR3 sequences, 60% to 80% recorded once. Sequencing was done on a sample of peripheral blood. The receptors here all came from a man aged 35 to 55 with primary liver carcinoma and hepatitis B virus infection.

A remark on this clonotype: A single base separates this from a much larger clone, so it may be a read error. This chain connects TRBV12-5 to TRBJ2-7; a possible D gene is TRBD1 (6 bases). The CDR3 sequence is 13 residues long. The V gene's germline CDR1 is LGHNT and CDR2 FRNRAP. Trimming shortened V by 2 bases and J by 6 bases, and 11 bases separated the two germline ends. The CDR3 nucleotides are TGTGCTAGTGGTTTGAGGGGGACCGGCGAGCAGTACTTC. Encoded protein: CASGLRGTGEQYF.

As regards this clonotype: A much larger clonotype is one base distant, so this may be a read error. Without the conserved terminal phenylalanine or tryptophan, this CDR3 likely stems from a read error. The chain uses TRBV5-4 and TRBJ2-5; perhaps TRBD1 as D (6 bases). Trimming pared 1 base from V and 5 bases from J, leaving 12 bases between. This CDR3 comprises 14 residues. CDR1 SGHNT and CDR2 YYREEE come from the germline V gene (reference sequence). The CDR3 sequence: CASSLTGRGETQYY. As DNA, the CDR3 is TGTGCCAGCAGCTTGACAGGGAGAGGGGAGACCCAGTACTAC.

On this clonotype: Relative to the germline gene, one junction end is altered; a read error may explain this. The CDR3 is CASSYTLTSGKSIQYF. CDR3 bases: TGTGCCAGCAGTTACACCCTAACTAGCGGTAAAAGCATTCAGTACTTC. The rearrangement joins TRBV6-5 to TRBJ2-4; 8 positions match TRBD2. Germline CDR1 is MNHEY and CDR2 is SVGAGI. This CDR3 is 16 amino acids long.

This sequence joins TRBV29-1 and TRBJ2-1; 7 bases map to TRBD2. After removal of 7 bases from V and 15 bases from J, the junction contained 18 bases not matched to a gene. This CDR3 has 13 amino acids. In germline, CDR1 is SQVTM, CDR2 ANQGSEA. CDR3: CSAERETYNEWFF. The CDR3 DNA is TGCAGCGCCGAGCGGGAAACCTACAATGAGTGGTTCTTC.

Note on this clonotype: A much bigger clone sits one base away, suggesting this may be a read error. V gene TRBV4-1 combines with J gene TRBJ1-2; D is unclear. Per the germline V gene, CDR1 is MGHRA and CDR2 is YSYEKL. The ends were cut back, 5 bases at V and 1 base at J, with 11 bases in the middle. This CDR3 is built from 14 residues. The CDR3 loop is CASSKVEGNYGYTF. DNA of the CDR3: TGCGCCAGCAGCAAAGTGGAGGGTAACTATGGCTACACCTTC.

A remark on this clonotype: The junction does not match germline at one end; this may be a read error. This chain connects TRBV28 to TRBJ2-6, with D maybe TRBD1 (5 bases). This CDR3 spans 16 amino acids. CDR1 and CDR2 from the germline V gene are MDHEN and SYDVKM. This chain's CDR3 is CARPRRDRPGANVLAF. DNA of the CDR3: TGTGCCAGGCCACGAAGGGATCGCCCTGGGGCCAACGTCCTGGCTTTC.

Remarks on this clonotype: A junction boundary mismatches the germline segment, possibly from a read error. The rearrangement uses TRBV11-2 and TRBJ2-7; tentatively, D is TRBD1 or TRBD2 (5 bases each). The CDR3 covers 15 residues. CDR1 is SGHAT and CDR2 is FQNNGV in the germline V gene. The CDR3 protein is CASSLEGERNYEHYF. The DNA for the CDR3 is TGTGCCAGCAGCTTAGAAGGGGAGAGGAACTACGAGCACTACTTC.